The 27 T cell receptor beta chains presented below share a single source sample, sequenced in a study of cytomegalovirus exposure and HLA in healthy donors. Researchers ran the PCR with 60 Vbeta and 13 Jbeta primers. Repertoires were generated with immunoSEQ multiplex PCR, while TCRdb's copy carries only in-frame clones and drops some. Counted here are 150,000 to 180,000 clones, about 80% occurring once; the ten biggest clones make up 9.5% to 15%. The sequenced material came from PBMCs. The receptor set was obtained from a man in his thirties or forties in good health and CMV-seropositive.

The chain uses TRBV7-3 and TRBJ2-5, with 11 bases identical to TRBD2. The CDR3 runs 19 residues. V trimming: 1 base; J trimming: 4 bases; junction bases outside the gene matches: 14. CDR1 SGHTA and CDR2 FQGTGA come from the germline V gene. The CDR3 bases are TGTGCCAGCAGCTTAAAAGGGGGAGGTAGCGGGAGGGCCAGAGAGACCCAGTACTTC. Its translation is CASSLKGGGSGRARETQYF.

This clone is a singleton in its sample. The genes are TRBV15 and TRBJ2-5, with 10 bases aligning to TRBD1. Germline assignment: CDR1 LNHNV and CDR2 YYDKDF (reference sequence). The CDR3 covers 15 residues. Trimming removed 3 bases from V and 5 bases from J; junction bases left unmatched: 6. The CDR3 reads CATSRRTGGSETQYF. The CDR3 bases are TGTGCCACCAGCAGGCGGACAGGGGGAAGTGAGACCCAGTACTTC.

This chain links TRBV7-2 with TRBJ2-5; 12 nucleotides match TRBD1. The CDR3 is 14 residues long. Germline CDR1 and CDR2: SGHTA and FQGNSA. The J segment lost 11 bases and the V segment lost 5 bases, leaving 9 bases of the junction unmatched. DNA for the CDR3: TGTGCCAGCAGCCCGGGACAGGGGGCGGGAGAGCAGTACTTC. It specifies CASSPGQGAGEQYF.

The chain is built from TRBV6-1 and TRBJ2-3, with D tentatively TRBD1 (6 bases). Germline V gene lookup returns CDR1 MNHNS and CDR2 SASEGT. The CDR3 is made up of 18 amino acids. The V gene lost 2 bases and the J gene lost 0 bases, with 18 bases spanning the gap. The CDR3 region is CASSESVGGLVSTDTQYF. CDR3 in DNA: TGTGCCAGCAGTGAATCGGTAGGGGGTTTGGTTAGCACAGATACGCAGTATTTT.

This clone appeared a few times. Other DNA sequences in this sample translate to the same CDR3. The chain is built from TRBV27 and TRBJ2-5; perhaps TRBD2 as D (7 bases). V was clipped by 0 bases and J by 1 base, with 9 bases between them. The CDR3 covers 15 residues. From germline, CDR1 is MNHEY and CDR2 SMNVEV (reference sequence). Written as DNA, the CDR3 is TGTGCCAGCAGTTTATCAGGGGGGGGCCAAGAGACCCAGTACTTC. Translation gives CASSLSGGGQETQYF.

The chain has TRBV9 and TRBJ2-5, with D possibly TRBD1 on 6 matching bases. Germline V gene sequence: CDR1 SGDLS, CDR2 YYNGEE. V dropped 1 base and J dropped 1 base, with 14 bases sitting between them. CDR3 length: 16 amino acids. The CDR3 region is CASSVTGNGIQETQYF. The CDR3 DNA sequence: TGTGCCAGCAGCGTAACAGGGAACGGGATCCAAGAGACCCAGTACTTC.

The chain combines TRBV5-8 with TRBJ2-2; 7 bases match TRBD1. The CDR3 has 14 amino acids. Trimming at V came to 7 bases and at J to 4 bases, leaving 7 bases not matched to a gene. Germline CDR1 and CDR2: SGHTS and YDEGEE. CDR3 sequence (DNA): TGTGCCAGCGAAAGGGGGCAGCGCACCGGGGAGCTGTTTTTT. This encodes CASERGQRTGELFF.

The gene calls are TRBV9 and TRBJ1-1; D remains ambiguous. The CDR3 is 14 amino acids. Between the trimmed V and J ends, which lost 4 bases and 10 bases, there was a span of 20 bases. Germline CDR1 is SGDLS and CDR2 is YYNGEE. The CDR3 DNA sequence: TGTGCCAGCAGCCCAGACCCCCGGGCCCGGGGAGCTTTCTTT. Translated: CASSPDPRARGAFF.

V usage is TRBV9 and J usage is TRBJ1-5, with 8 bases that match TRBD1. The length of the CDR3 is 14 residues. V was pared by 2 bases and J by 4 bases, with 2 bases of the junction left unmatched. Germline V gene lookup returns CDR1 SGDLS and CDR2 YYNGEE. The CDR3 region is CASSVWDRNQPQHF. The DNA for the CDR3 is TGTGCCAGCAGCGTGTGGGACAGGAATCAGCCCCAGCATTTT.

The rearrangement links TRBV4-2 to TRBJ2-4; D is ambiguous. The CDR3 is 13 amino acids. Trimming took off 1 base at V and 7 bases at J, with 8 bases between the two ends. Per germline, CDR1 LGHNA and CDR2 YNFKEQ. CDR3: CASSQAGPNIQYF. For the CDR3, the DNA is TGTGCCAGCAGCCAAGCGGGTCCGAACATTCAGTACTTC.

The J gene is TRBJ2-5, the V gene TRBV27; D not resolved. TRBJ2-7 explains the end of the DNA better; the J call may be wrong. The CDR3 loop spans 13 amino acids. CDR1 and CDR2 from the germline V gene are MNHEY and SMNVEV (reference sequence). CDR3 amino acids: CASSFSDSYEQYF. CDR3 nucleotides: TGTGCCAGCAGTTTCTCCGACTCCTACGAGCAGTACTTC.

This clone occurred once. The chain couples TRBV10-3 to TRBJ2-1; 7 bases line up with TRBD2. The V and J ends lost 6 bases and 0 bases, in that order; junction bases with no gene match: 5. The length of the CDR3 is 15 residues. Germline V lookup: CDR1 ENHRY, CDR2 SYGVKD. CDR3 protein: CAIRTIAGSYNEQFF. The CDR3 DNA reads as TGTGCCATCAGAACGATAGCGGGCTCCTACAATGAGCAGTTCTTC.

The V call is TRBV4-2, the J call TRBJ2-7; 8 positions agree with TRBD1. The V gene end was trimmed by 4 bases and the J gene end by 1 base; junction bases not matched to a gene: 3. This CDR3 contains 14 residues. Germline loops: CDR1 LGHNA, CDR2 YNFKEQ. CDR3 in DNA: TGTGCCAGCAGCCCACAGGGGGGTTCCTACGAGCAGTACTTC. Its translation is CASSPQGGSYEQYF.

This sequence joins TRBV7-6 and TRBJ1-4, with TRBD1 identical over 8 bases. Germline lookup yields CDR1 SGHVS and CDR2 FNYEAQ. The trim removed 3 bases at V and 11 bases at J, leaving 14 bases unmatched. The CDR3 extends over 16 amino acids. CDR3 sequence reads: CASSLGRAGGLSKLFF. The CDR3 nucleotides read TGTGCCAGCAGCTTGGGGAGGGCAGGGGGCCTCTCTAAACTGTTTTTT.

This rearrangement joins TRBV6-6 to TRBJ2-1, with D perhaps TRBD1 (5 bases). The CDR3 totals 14 residues. Germline V CDR1 and CDR2: MNHNY, SVGAGI (reference sequence). Between the trimmed V and J ends, which lost 4 bases and 1 base, there was a span of 8 bases. This CDR3 reads CASSSQGSYNEQFF. The CDR3 nucleotides are TGTGCCAGCAGTTCCCAGGGTTCCTACAATGAGCAGTTCTTC.

J is TRBJ1-4 and V is TRBV6-1; a weak D match, TRBD1 (6 bases). CDR1 is MNHNS and CDR2 is SASEGT in the germline V gene. Deletions cut 6 bases from V and 5 bases from J, with 16 bases between. The CDR3 length is 15 residues. CDR3 in amino acids: CASRQPQGSNEKLFF. CDR3 nucleotide sequence: TGTGCCAGCAGACAACCACAGGGCTCAAATGAAAAACTGTTTTTT.

The V call is TRBV7-3, the J call TRBJ1-2, with 7 nucleotides matching TRBD1. Unmatched junction bases numbered 6, after V lost 5 bases and J lost 3 bases. The germline V gene encodes CDR1 SGHTA and CDR2 FQGTGA. The CDR3 loop spans 14 amino acids. Written as DNA, the CDR3 is TGTGCCAGCAGCCCGGGAACAGGGGACTATGGCTACACCTTC. Translating gives CASSPGTGDYGYTF.

The rearrangement joins TRBV19 to TRBJ1-5; D not resolved. Germline-derived CDR1 and CDR2 are LNHDA and SQIVND (reference sequence). V was cut by 3 bases and J by 0 bases, with 9 bases left in between. The CDR3 runs to 15 residues. CDR3 residues: CASSIYGVSNQPQHF. The CDR3 DNA is TGTGCCAGTAGTATTTATGGAGTTAGCAATCAGCCCCAGCATTTT.

CDR3 residues: CASDTTSGEQFF. CDR3 DNA sequence: TGCGCCAGCGACACGACTAGTGGCGAGCAGTTCTTC. The V gene is TRBV10-2, the J gene TRBJ2-1, with a possible D match to TRBD2 (6 bases). V was pared by 8 bases and J by 10 bases, with 15 bases between. The CDR3 totals 12 residues. CDR1 and CDR2 (germline): WSHSY, SAAADI.

The J gene is TRBJ2-3, the V gene TRBV4-1, with 8 bases lining up with TRBD2. Germline CDR1 is MGHRA and CDR2 is YSYEKL. The junction had 10 bases not matched to a gene; V was cut back by 4 bases and J by 4 bases. This CDR3 is built from 16 residues. CDR3 in DNA: TGCGCCAGCAGCCGCTGGACTAGCAGTGAGGCAGATACGCAGTATTTT. It specifies CASSRWTSSEADTQYF.

The chain links TRBV4-2 to TRBJ1-1, with 8 nucleotides matching TRBD1. With V trimmed by 0 bases and J by 1 base, 10 bases remained unmatched. Looked up from germline, CDR1 is LGHNA and CDR2 is YNFKEQ. The CDR3 consists of 18 residues. The CDR3 coding sequence is TGTGCCAGCAGCCAAGACTTTTCAGCGGGACAGGAGAACACTGAAGCTTTCTTT. It specifies CASSQDFSAGQENTEAFF.

V is TRBV19 and J is TRBJ1-1; 10 bases match TRBD1. J gave up 4 bases and V 5 bases, and 16 bases lay outside the gene matches. This CDR3 comprises 18 residues. Germline V CDR1 and CDR2: LNHDA, SQIVND (reference sequence). The CDR3 nucleotides read TGTGCCAGTAGTCCCGACAGGGGGCAAGGTTGGGAGGTCACTGAAGCTTTCTTT. Translating it yields CASSPDRGQGWEVTEAFF.

The genes are TRBV4-2 and TRBJ2-7; 11 bases align to TRBD2. V lost 2 bases to trimming and J lost 0 bases; unmatched junction nucleotides: 15. The CDR3 consists of 20 residues. Germline V gene sequence: CDR1 LGHNA, CDR2 YNFKEQ. CDR3 in DNA: TGTGCCAGCAGCCAAAATCATAACCTACCGGGACTAGCGGTCTCCTACGAGCAGTACTTC. Its protein product is CASSQNHNLPGLAVSYEQYF.

This chain links TRBV5-4 with TRBJ2-3; possibly TRBD2 for D (6 bases). The CDR3 runs 15 residues. V dropped 2 bases and J dropped 4 bases, with 14 bases sitting between them. The germline V gene encodes CDR1 SGHNT and CDR2 YYREEE (reference sequence). CDR3 in amino acids: CASSFFGGEADTQYF. CDR3 sequence (DNA): TGTGCCAGCAGCTTTTTTGGTGGGGAGGCAGATACGCAGTATTTT.

This clone has a single count. The J gene is TRBJ1-5, the V gene TRBV27, with D tentatively TRBD1 (5 bases). Trimming shortened V by 2 bases and J by 3 bases, and 8 bases separated the two germline ends. The CDR3 is 14 amino acids. The germline V gene has CDR1 MNHEY and CDR2 SMNVEV (reference sequence). The CDR3 spells CASSLTGPNQPQHF. CDR3 in DNA: TGTGCCAGCAGTTTAACAGGTCCCAATCAGCCCCAGCATTTT.

This clone appeared once. Written as DNA, the CDR3 is TGCGCCAGCACGAGTTACGAAAGCCGAATAGCGGGAGGGGATTCTAGCACAGATACGCAGTATTTT. Amino acid sequence: CASTSYESRIAGGDSSTDTQYF. The chain employs TRBV4-1 and TRBJ2-3, with 11 bases lining up with TRBD2. V dropped 7 bases and J dropped 0; count of bases not matched to a gene: 24. Per the germline V gene, CDR1 is MGHRA and CDR2 is YSYEKL. The length of the CDR3 is 22 residues.

This rearrangement joins TRBV10-3 to TRBJ2-5; 9 nucleotides line up with TRBD2. The DNA end lines up better with TRBJ2-7; the J call may be wrong. The CDR3 is made up of 14 amino acids. The germline gives CDR1 ENHRY, CDR2 SYGVKD. The CDR3 here is CAISASGTSYEQYF. As DNA, the CDR3 is TGTGCCATCTCGGCTAGCGGGACGTCCTACGAGCAGTACTTC.